The 8 T cell receptor beta chains given below trace back to one sample, sequenced in a study of shared clonotypes between healthy human individuals. The method was immunoSEQ multiplex PCR; TCRdb's version includes in-frame clones alone and lacks a portion of them. The profile shows over a million clones, about three quarters of them singletons. Sequencing used memory CD4+ T cells sorted from blood. Described subset: CD45RA-negative fraction. Receptors originate from a man aged 18-30 years in good health.

The chain carries TRBV28 and TRBJ1-1; possibly TRBD1 for D (6 bases). Deletions cut 7 bases from V and 8 bases from J, with 17 bases between. Germline V gives CDR1 MDHEN, CDR2 SYDVKM. The CDR3 is made up of 13 amino acids. The CDR3 sequence: CASNLSGGAEAFF. The DNA of the CDR3 is TGTGCCAGCAACCTGTCCGGGGGGGCAGAAGCTTTCTTT. The complete variable domain, with remaining parts taken from reference TRBV28 and TRBJ1-1, reads DVKVTQSSRYLVKRTGEKVFLECVQDMDHENMFWYRQDPGLGLRLIYFSYDVKMKEKGDIPEGYSVSREKKERFSLILESASTNQTSMYLCASNLSGGAEAFFGQGTRLTVV.

In its sample, this clone was seen once. The genes are TRBV7-9 and TRBJ2-3, with D unresolved. V lost 4 bases and J 4 bases, leaving 6 bases between the germline ends. Germline V lookup: CDR1 SEHNR, CDR2 FQNEAQ (reference sequence). The CDR3 loop spans 12 amino acids. In DNA form, the CDR3 reads TGTGCCAGCAGCTCTTCAGCAGATACGCAGTATTTT. Protein product: CASSSSADTQYF.

The chain couples TRBV5-4 to TRBJ2-3; 9 bases align to TRBD1. The germline gives CDR1 SGHNT, CDR2 YYREEE (reference sequence). This CDR3 has 16 residues. V lost 4 bases to trimming and J lost 0 bases; unmatched junction nucleotides: 6. The CDR3 loop is CASSQKGQGSTDTQYF. The DNA for the CDR3 is TGTGCCAGCAGCCAAAAAGGACAGGGGAGCACAGATACGCAGTATTTT.

This chain uses TRBV27 with TRBJ2-6, with unresolved D. Trimming removed 5 bases at V and 0 bases at J, with 8 bases between. Per the germline V gene, CDR1 is MNHEY and CDR2 is SMNVEV (reference sequence). The CDR3 runs 15 residues. The CDR3 DNA reads TGTGCCAGCAGTCCGTGGGTCTCTGGGGCCAACGTCCTGACTTTC. Its protein is CASSPWVSGANVLTF.

In DNA, the CDR3 is TGTGCCAGCAGTGACAGCGGAACCGCGCAGTTCTTC. This encodes CASSDSGTAQFF. V gene TRBV2 combines with J gene TRBJ2-1, with a weak D call TRBD2 (5 bases). Germline CDR1 and CDR2: SNHLY and FYNNEI. The V and J ends lost 3 bases and 12 bases respectively, with 12 bases between them. The CDR3 extends over 12 amino acids.

This clone was found once. The gene calls are TRBV6-6 and TRBJ2-1, with 11 bases that match TRBD2. The CDR3 runs 15 residues. The germline V gene has CDR1 MNHNY and CDR2 SVGAGI (reference sequence). V trimming: 6 bases; J trimming: 5 bases; junction bases outside the gene matches: 6. The CDR3 loop reads CASRGTGLADNEQFF. The CDR3 nucleotides read TGTGCCAGCAGAGGGACGGGACTAGCGGACAATGAGCAGTTCTTC.

The chain combines TRBV29-1 with TRBJ1-5, with D tentatively TRBD1 (6 bases). Trimming removed 1 base from V and 9 bases from J, with 13 bases in between. This CDR3 contains 13 residues. In germline, CDR1 is SQVTM, CDR2 ANQGSEA. The CDR3 loop reads CSVEGGQFGPQHF. CDR3 nucleotide sequence: TGCAGCGTTGAAGGCGGACAGTTCGGGCCCCAGCATTTT.

V and J are TRBV29-1 and TRBJ1-5; 9 positions match TRBD1. The J segment lost 7 bases and the V segment lost 4 bases, leaving 5 bases of the junction unmatched. The CDR3 covers 13 residues. Germline CDR1 SQVTM, CDR2 ANQGSEA. The CDR3 sequence: CSVGLGTGQPQHF. The CDR3 DNA reads as TGCAGCGTTGGACTGGGGACAGGGCAGCCCCAGCATTTT. Drawing the rest from reference TRBV29-1 and TRBJ1-5, the complete variable domain is SAVISQKPSRDICQRGTSLTIQCQVDSQVTMMFWYRQQPGQSLTLIATANQGSEATYESGFVIDKFPISRPNLTFSTLTVSNMSPEDSSIYLCSVGLGTGQPQHFGDGTRLSIL.